This T cell receptor (beta chain) was identified during a study of blood T cell repertoires in COVID-19. Whole-study context: The United States, Italy and Spain were the sources of the acute and convalescent COVID-19 samples. PBMCs, B-cell-depleted T cells, or T cells provided the cDNA or gDNA that made up the material.

As processed by the authors: Quantification of nucleated cells was approximated via reference gene primer amplification. TCRdb keeps only in-frame clones here, not all; method: immunoSEQ multiplex PCR. The DNA gave D and trimming, while V, J and clone size come from that table. The profile covers about 70,000 clones, with around 85% appearing a single time and approximately 12% taken by the ten largest. The junction had 12 bases not matched to a gene; V was cut back by 3 bases and J by 5 bases. Germline-derived CDR1 and CDR2 are MDHEN and SYDVKM. The CDR3 consists of 16 residues. The genes are TRBV28 and TRBJ2-5, with 7 bases aligning to TRBD1. The sequence was obtained from a human donor in a cohort sampled during active COVID-19. Sequences were obtained from peripheral blood. The CDR3 protein is CASSFLAGGFGETQYF. In DNA, the CDR3 is TGTGCCAGCAGTTTCTTGGCAGGGGGTTTCGGGGAGACCCAGTACTTC.